A single sample is the source of the 21 T cell receptor beta chains below, sequenced in a study of Graves' ophthalmopathy and Graves' hyperthyroidism. The TCR beta CDR3 regions underwent amplification from RNA transcripts. In the first round, RT-PCR was carried out with HTBI primers, and a multiplex PCR formed the second round. TCRdb reprocessed the multiplex PCR reads via MiXCR and lists one record per CDR3 protein. The table lists roughly 500,000 distinct CDR3 sequences, around an eighth of them singletons. Sequencing was carried out using blood. The receptors stem from a woman aged 30 to 39 with Graves' ophthalmopathy.

This clonotype showed up many times. CDR3 sequence (DNA): TGTGCCAGCAGCCACGTCGAGACTGAAGCTTTCTTT. As protein: CASSHVETEAFF. This sequence joins TRBV14 and TRBJ1-1; D not certain. The CDR3 has 12 amino acids. The V end was cut by 3 bases, the J end by 5 bases, with 7 bases between. Germline V gives CDR1 SGHDN, CDR2 FVKESK.

On this clonotype: This may be a read error: a much more frequent sequence differs by one nucleotide. The CDR3 carries no conserved terminal phenylalanine or tryptophan, so it likely arises from a read error. The genes are TRBV12-3 or TRBV12-4 and TRBJ2-2, with 7 bases aligning to TRBD2. The trim removed 6 bases at V and 1 base at J, leaving 8 bases unmatched. The CDR3 totals 16 residues. This chain's CDR3 is CASSGRGDLNTGELFV. The CDR3 region has the DNA TGTGCCAGCAGCGGCCGGGGGGACCTGAACACCGGGGAGCTGTTTGTT.

This clonotype was picked up many times. The chain links TRBV28 to TRBJ2-7, with D possibly TRBD2 on 6 matching bases. Trimming stripped 7 bases from V and 5 bases from J, with 12 bases between. The CDR3 loop spans 12 amino acids. Per germline, CDR1 MDHEN and CDR2 SYDVKM. The CDR3 region is CASTLGGNEQYF. The CDR3 region has the DNA TGTGCCAGCACCTTGGGGGGTAACGAGCAGTACTTC.

There are many counts of this clonotype. The rearrangement links TRBV28 to TRBJ1-1; D is perhaps TRBD1 (5 bases). The V and J ends lost 3 bases and 0 bases respectively, with 17 bases between them. This CDR3 has 17 amino acids. From germline, CDR1 is MDHEN and CDR2 SYDVKM. DNA for the CDR3: TGTGCCAGCAGTTTTAGTCGTGGGGGAGAGGTGAACACTGAAGCTTTCTTT. As protein: CASSFSRGGEVNTEAFF.

This clonotype has a count of ten or more. The chain joins TRBV5-1 to TRBJ1-1, with 7 bases identical to TRBD1. The CDR3 consists of 17 residues. Germline loops: CDR1 SGHRS, CDR2 YFSETQ. The V and J ends lost 0 bases and 4 bases, in that order; junction bases with no gene match: 12. CDR3 residues: CASSLERSFKGATEAFF. The CDR3 DNA follows: TGCGCCAGCAGCTTGGAACGATCCTTTAAGGGGGCCACTGAAGCTTTCTTT.

Many counts were recorded for this clonotype. The chain joins TRBV12-3 or TRBV12-4 to TRBJ1-6, with unresolved D. There are 16 residues in the CDR3. The V end lost 6 bases, the J end lost 6 bases, and 18 bases lay between the germline ends. The CDR3 protein is CASSSTPEVGNSPLHF. CDR3 coding DNA: TGTGCCAGCAGCTCTACACCGGAGGTGGGTAATTCACCCCTCCACTTT.

This clonotype has a count of ten or more. The chain combines TRBV29-1 with TRBJ1-2; D is perhaps TRBD1 (5 bases). V shed 3 bases and J shed 2 bases, with 10 bases lying between them. CDR1 is SQVTM, CDR2 ANQGSEA, per germline. CDR3 length: 13 residues. In nucleotides, the CDR3 is TGCAGCGTTGAGGGGGAATTGAACTATGGCTACACCTTC. It codes for CSVEGELNYGYTF. Full variable domain (outside the CDR3, taken from reference TRBV29-1 and TRBJ1-2): SAVISQKPSRDICQRGTSLTIQCQVDSQVTMMFWYRQQPGQSLTLIATANQGSEATYESGFVIDKFPISRPNLTFSTLTVSNMSPEDSSIYLCSVEGELNYGYTFGSGTRLTVV.

This clonotype was counted many times. The chain has TRBV15 and TRBJ1-1, with D hard to call. The CDR3 contains 12 residues. Germline V gene data show CDR1 as LNHNV and CDR2 as YYDKDF (reference sequence). Trimming cost V 5 bases and J 1 base, with 5 bases left between them. CDR3 bases: TGTGCCACCAGCCCCTCGAACACTGAAGCTTTCTTT. Translation gives CATSPSNTEAFF.

At least ten counts were recorded for this clonotype. V gene TRBV20-1 combines with J gene TRBJ1-1; 7 bases match TRBD1. Germline V gene lookup returns CDR1 DFQATT and CDR2 SNEGSKA (reference sequence). This CDR3 comprises 15 residues. Trimming at V came to 5 bases and at J to 6 bases, leaving 15 bases not matched to a gene. The CDR3 protein is CSAPPADRAGSEAFF. In DNA, the CDR3 is TGCAGTGCTCCGCCCGCAGACAGGGCGGGTTCTGAAGCTTTCTTT.

This clonotype showed up many times. This chain connects TRBV4-2 to TRBJ2-7; TRBD2 matches 12 bases. Trimming removed 4 bases from V and 3 bases from J; junction bases left unmatched: 10. The length of the CDR3 is 17 residues. Germline lookup yields CDR1 LGHNA and CDR2 YNFKEQ. The DNA for the CDR3 is TGTGCCAGCAGCCGCGGACTAGCGGGGAGTGGCTTCTACGAGCAGTACTTC. This sequence encodes CASSRGLAGSGFYEQYF.

The sample holds a few counts of this clonotype. The chain links TRBV4-2 to TRBJ1-1, with unresolved D. This CDR3 has 14 amino acids. Germline CDR1 is LGHNA and CDR2 is YNFKEQ. With 0 bases removed from V and 5 bases from J, the gap between germline ends came to 10 bases. The CDR3 loop reads CASSQEMVGTEAFF. The CDR3 DNA reads as TGTGCCAGCAGCCAAGAAATGGTGGGGACTGAAGCTTTCTTT.

The rearrangement links TRBV11-1 to TRBJ2-2; tentative D call: TRBD2 (6 bases). CDR3 size: 15 residues. The V end was cut by 5 bases, the J end by 1 base, with 11 bases between. The germline CDR1 and CDR2 sequences are SGHAT and FQDESV (reference sequence). Here the CDR3 DNA reads TGTGCCAGCAGCCGTAGCGGTTTGAACACCGGGGAGCTGTTTTTT. Its protein product is CASSRSGLNTGELFF.

This clonotype has at least ten counts. The chain couples TRBV19 to TRBJ2-7; weak D call: TRBD1 (5 bases). This CDR3 contains 14 residues. Germline V gene sequence: CDR1 LNHDA, CDR2 SQIVND (reference sequence). Trimming removed 3 bases at V and 6 bases at J, with 15 bases between. The CDR3 nucleotides are TGTGCCAGTAGTATGGGCATAGGGGATTCCGAGCAGTACTTC. It is translated as CASSMGIGDSEQYF.

This clonotype appeared many times. The chain has TRBV20-1 and TRBJ2-7; the D is unclear. Per germline, CDR1 DFQATT and CDR2 SNEGSKA (reference sequence). Deletions cut 0 bases from V and 2 bases from J, with 8 bases between. The CDR3 covers 13 residues. The chain's CDR3 is CSARDTATYEQYF. The DNA of the CDR3 is TGCAGTGCTAGAGATACAGCGACCTACGAGCAGTACTTC.

There are many counts of this clonotype. The rearrangement links TRBV11-3 to TRBJ2-7; D not resolved. Trimming left V 1 base short and J 0 bases short, with 16 bases between. The CDR3 totals 17 residues. Germline CDR1 and CDR2: SGHNT and YENEEA. The chain's CDR3 is CASSLVRSATSSYEQYF. The CDR3 region has the DNA TGTGCCAGCAGCTTAGTGAGGTCGGCCACCTCCTCCTACGAGCAGTACTTC.

This clonotype occurred many times. The genes are TRBV12-3 or TRBV12-4 and TRBJ2-5, with a weak D call TRBD2 (5 bases). Deletions cut 7 bases from V and 4 bases from J, with 13 bases between. The CDR3 length is 13 residues. CDR3 bases: TGTGCCAGCACCCCGTGGAGCGGAGAGACCCAGTACTTC. Translating gives CASTPWSGETQYF.

In this sample, this clonotype turned up many times. This chain joins TRBV7-2 and TRBJ2-2, with TRBD1 matching over 9 bases. J gave up 6 bases and V 4 bases, and 6 bases lay outside the gene matches. The length of the CDR3 is 15 residues. CDR1 and CDR2 (germline): SGHTA, FQGNSA. CDR3 sequence reads: CASSSTGGSPGELFF. Written as DNA, the CDR3 is TGTGCCAGCAGCTCGACAGGGGGATCTCCCGGGGAGCTGTTTTTT.

Note on this clonotype: As the CDR3 is not closed by the conserved phenylalanine or tryptophan, this likely results from a read error. The rearrangement joins TRBV7-8 to TRBJ1-3; D perhaps matches TRBD1 (5 bases). Germline values: CDR1 SGHVS, CDR2 FQNEAQ. CDR3 length equals 18 residues. Trimming took 5 bases from V and 1 from J, leaving 21 bases between them. CDR3 amino acids: CASSRHPVPGTSGNTIYL. In DNA, the CDR3 is TGTGCCAGCAGCCGACACCCAGTTCCGGGGACGTCTGGAAACACCATATATCTT.

Note on this clonotype: An end of the junction differs from the germline gene, which may be a read error. The V call is TRBV11-2, the J call TRBJ1-1; D unresolved. The CDR3 extends over 14 amino acids. Germline CDR1 and CDR2: SGHAT and FQNNGV. CDR3 sequence (DNA): TGTGCCAGCAGCTTAGTGTACGGAAACACTGAAGCTTGCTTT. The encoded protein is CASSLVYGNTEACF. The variable domain in full, with the rest retrieved from reference TRBV11-2 and TRBJ1-1, is EAGVAQSPRYKIIEKRQSVAFWCNPISGHATLYWYQQILGQGPKLLIQFQNNGVVDDSQLPKDRFSAERLKGVDSTLKIQPAKLEDSAVYLCASSLVYGNTEACFGQGTRLTVV.

This clonotype was counted at least ten times. The chain combines TRBV7-2 with TRBJ1-3; a possible D gene is TRBD1 (6 bases). The CDR3 runs 17 residues. The germline V and J ends were trimmed by 2 bases and 5 bases, with 19 bases remaining between them. Per germline, CDR1 SGHTA and CDR2 FQGNSA. This CDR3 reads CASSLRFEGGRRNTIYF. The CDR3 nucleotides are TGTGCCAGCAGCTTAAGGTTTGAGGGGGGCAGAAGAAACACCATATATTTT.

This clonotype was seen at least ten times. J is TRBJ1-3 and V is TRBV28; 9 bases fit TRBD1. Trimming at V came to 6 bases and at J to 2 bases, leaving 2 bases not matched to a gene. This CDR3 is 14 amino acids long. Germline CDR1 is MDHEN and CDR2 is SYDVKM. This chain's CDR3 is CASSHRGPGNTIYF. In DNA, the CDR3 is TGTGCCAGCAGCCACAGGGGGCCTGGAAACACCATATATTTT.